One sample yielded the 24 T cell receptor beta chains listed below, sequenced in a study of cytomegalovirus exposure and HLA in healthy donors. Amplification used 60 Vbeta primers and 13 Jbeta primers. TCRdb keeps only in-frame clones here, not all; method: immunoSEQ multiplex PCR. This sample has some 70,000 clones, with approximately 70% found just once. The source material was PBMCs. The source is a male donor in good health and CMV-seropositive.

The chain joins TRBV18 to TRBJ2-7; the D is unclear. The CDR3 extends over 13 amino acids. V was trimmed by 6 bases and J by 5 bases, leaving 14 bases between them. The germline CDR1 and CDR2 sequences are KGHSH and LQKENI. The CDR3 loop reads CASSKFGQDEQYF. CDR3 nucleotides: TGTGCCAGCTCGAAGTTCGGTCAAGACGAGCAGTACTTC.

V gene TRBV11-1 combines with J gene TRBJ2-7; 7 bases map to TRBD1. V gave up 5 bases and J gave up 3 bases; unmatched junction bases: 7. CDR3 length: 14 residues. Germline loops: CDR1 SGHAT, CDR2 FQDESV (reference sequence). The CDR3 sequence: CASSPRDRYYEQYF. Here the CDR3 DNA reads TGTGCCAGCAGCCCCCGGGACAGATACTACGAGCAGTACTTC.

J is TRBJ2-7 and V is TRBV19; 10 bases line up with TRBD1. The CDR3 is 14 residues long. Germline V gives CDR1 LNHDA, CDR2 SQIVND (reference sequence). The V segment lost 3 bases and the J segment 4 bases; nucleotides outside the gene matches: 3. The CDR3: CASSIGTGDYEQYF. The CDR3 DNA follows: TGTGCCAGTAGTATCGGGACAGGGGATTACGAGCAGTACTTC.

The genes are TRBV5-1 and TRBJ2-5; possible D gene TRBD1, 6 bases. V lost 1 base, J lost 5 bases, and 15 bases lay in between. The CDR3 length is 15 residues. The V gene's germline CDR1 is SGHRS and CDR2 YFSETQ. Here the CDR3 reads CASSLIGTRVETQYF. In DNA form, the CDR3 reads TGCGCCAGCAGCTTGATTGGGACAAGGGTCGAGACCCAGTACTTC.

A few counts support this clone. The V gene is TRBV7-9, the J gene TRBJ2-3, with D maybe TRBD2 (6 bases). V was shortened by 2 bases and J by 4 bases, with 7 bases between the two germline ends. Per the germline V gene, CDR1 is SEHNR and CDR2 is FQNEAQ (reference sequence). The CDR3 length is 13 residues. The CDR3 sequence is CASSLPGADTQYF. DNA for the CDR3: TGTGCCAGCAGCTTACCGGGGGCAGATACGCAGTATTTT.

The chain links TRBV5-6 to TRBJ2-7; 14 bases match TRBD2. The V segment lost 2 bases and the J segment 3 bases; nucleotides outside the gene matches: 1. CDR1 SGHDT and CDR2 YYEEEE come from the germline V gene. This CDR3 is built from 15 residues. This CDR3 is CASSFGLAGGYEQYF. The CDR3 coding sequence is TGTGCCAGCAGCTTTGGACTAGCGGGAGGCTACGAGCAGTACTTC.

The gene calls are TRBV5-6 and TRBJ2-7, with 12 bases fitting TRBD2. Trimming at V came to 4 bases and at J to 5 bases, leaving 7 bases not matched to a gene. The CDR3 runs 15 residues. The germline CDR1 and CDR2 sequences are SGHDT and YYEEEE. CDR3 loop: CASSPRTSGKHEQYF. The CDR3 region has the DNA TGTGCCAGCAGCCCTCGGACTAGCGGGAAGCACGAGCAGTACTTC.

This chain links TRBV5-4 with TRBJ2-1, with D possibly TRBD2 on 5 matching bases. Germline V gene lookup returns CDR1 SGHNT and CDR2 YYREEE (reference sequence). The CDR3 spans 12 residues. With 4 bases removed from V and 5 bases from J, the gap between germline ends came to 7 bases. The CDR3 coding sequence is TGTGCCAGCAGCCCGGGGAACAATGAGCAGTTCTTC. It codes for CASSPGNNEQFF.

The rearrangement joins TRBV7-6 to TRBJ2-3; D is undetermined. There are 13 residues in the CDR3. CDR1 SGHVS and CDR2 FNYEAQ come from the germline V gene. Deletions cut 1 base from V and 2 bases from J, with 4 bases between. Here the CDR3 DNA reads TGTGCCAGCAGCTTAGGGCCCACAGATACGCAGTATTTT. Translated, it gives CASSLGPTDTQYF.

The chain has TRBV27 and TRBJ2-1; 13 nucleotides agree with TRBD2. CDR3 length equals 15 residues. The ends lost 5 bases at V and 7 bases at J; junction bases unmatched: 5. CDR1 is MNHEY and CDR2 is SMNVEV in the germline V gene (reference sequence). CDR3 bases: TGTGCCAGCAGTGATGGACTAGCGGGAGCGAATGAGCAGTTCTTC. Translation gives CASSDGLAGANEQFF.

The J gene is TRBJ2-7, the V gene TRBV25-1; tentative D call: TRBD2 (7 bases). The CDR3 extends over 15 amino acids. Per the germline V gene, CDR1 is MGHDK and CDR2 is SYGVNS. Trimming cost V 5 bases and J 3 bases, with 17 bases left between them. The CDR3, as DNA: TGTGCCAGCAGTCAAAGGGGGGGGATTTTCTACGAGCAGTACTTC. It translates to CASSQRGGIFYEQYF.

This chain connects TRBV10-3 to TRBJ2-7; TRBD1 matches 7 bases. The ends lost 0 bases at V and 2 bases at J; junction bases unmatched: 7. The CDR3 sequence is 16 residues long. Per germline, CDR1 ENHRY and CDR2 SYGVKD. CDR3 DNA sequence: TGTGCCATCAGTGAGTCGAGGGGGCGAACGGCCTACGAGCAGTACTTC. Amino acid sequence: CAISESRGRTAYEQYF.

The gene calls are TRBV18 and TRBJ2-2, with D possibly TRBD1 on 6 matching bases. CDR1 and CDR2 from the germline V gene are KGHSH and LQKENI. V was pared by 1 base and J by 2 bases, with 11 bases between. This CDR3 is 16 amino acids long. The CDR3 DNA follows: TGTGCCAGCTCACCACTACCACAGGGAAACACCGGGGAGCTGTTTTTT. Protein: CASSPLPQGNTGELFF.

This clone was detected only a few times. V gene TRBV30 combines with J gene TRBJ1-4; 7 bases agree with TRBD1. Per the germline V gene, CDR1 is GTSNPN and CDR2 is SVGIG (reference sequence). The J segment lost 4 bases and the V segment lost 6 bases, leaving 5 bases of the junction unmatched. There are 13 residues in the CDR3. The CDR3 bases are TGTGCCTGTTCGGGACAGCTTAATGAAAAACTGTTTTTT. Its protein product is CACSGQLNEKLFF.

A few counts support this clone. One end of the junction fails to match germline, which may point to a read error. The chain combines TRBV5-4 with TRBJ1-2, with D perhaps TRBD1 (5 bases). The CDR3 contains 14 residues. CDR1 SGHNT and CDR2 YYREEE come from the germline V gene (reference sequence). The CDR3 reads CASSPGHIQPGYTF. CDR3 bases: TGCGCCAGCAGCCCTGGACACATACAGCCTGGCTACACCTTC. The complete variable domain, with remaining parts taken from reference TRBV5-4 and TRBJ1-2, reads ETGVTQSPTHLIKTRGQQVTLRCSSQSGHNTVSWYQQALGQGPQFIFQYYREEENGRGNFPPRFSGLQFPNYSSELNVNALELDDSALYLCASSPGHIQPGYTFGSGTRLTVV.

The rearrangement links TRBV4-3 to TRBJ1-6; TRBD1 matches at 8 bases. The CDR3 spans 15 residues. CDR1 and CDR2 from the germline V gene are LGHNA and YSLEER. V shed 4 bases and J 9 bases; nucleotides not matched to a gene: 8. For the CDR3, the DNA is TGCGCCAGCAGCCTAGGACAGGGAGGGACTTCACCCCTCCACTTT. Protein sequence: CASSLGQGGTSPLHF.

The genes are TRBV5-1 and TRBJ2-7, with D possibly matching TRBD1 (5 bases). The ends were cut back, 4 bases at V and 2 bases at J, with 10 bases in the middle. In germline, CDR1 is SGHRS, CDR2 YFSETQ. The CDR3 spans 13 residues. The CDR3 is CASSQDSPYEQYF. DNA of the CDR3: TGCGCCAGCAGCCAAGACAGTCCCTACGAGCAGTACTTC.

This chain uses TRBV18 with TRBJ1-2, with 8 bases matching TRBD1. Germline V CDR1 and CDR2: KGHSH, LQKENI. The CDR3 is 15 residues long. The junction had 5 bases not matched to a gene; V was cut back by 3 bases and J by 2 bases. CDR3 DNA sequence: TGTGCCAGCTCACCCAACGGACAGGGCAACTATGGCTACACCTTC. It encodes CASSPNGQGNYGYTF.

This clone turned up a few times. The V call is TRBV27, the J call TRBJ1-2, with 7 bases lining up with TRBD1. The J segment lost 6 bases and the V segment lost 3 bases, leaving 7 bases of the junction unmatched. Germline CDR1 reads MNHEY; CDR2 reads SMNVEV (reference sequence). CDR3 size: 14 residues. The CDR3 reads CASSFSTGPDGYTF. CDR3 DNA sequence: TGTGCCAGCAGTTTCTCGACAGGGCCCGATGGCTACACCTTC.

The chain has TRBV5-8 and TRBJ1-3; D is perhaps TRBD1 (5 bases). CDR3 length equals 15 residues. CDR1 and CDR2 from the germline V gene are SGHTS and YDEGEE. V lost 0 bases to trimming and J lost 0 bases, with 7 bases between them. This CDR3 reads CASSLGGNSGNTIYF. In DNA form, the CDR3 reads TGTGCCAGCAGCTTGGGGGGCAACTCTGGAAACACCATATATTTT.

This clone came up a few times. J is TRBJ2-7 and V is TRBV11-2; the match to TRBD1 covers 9 bases. Unmatched junction bases numbered 10, after V lost 5 bases and J lost 2 bases. Germline CDR1 is SGHAT and CDR2 is FQNNGV. The CDR3 has 16 residues. The CDR3 spells CASSLHRDRDTYEQYF. The CDR3 DNA reads as TGTGCCAGCAGCCTACACCGGGACAGGGACACCTACGAGCAGTACTTC.

The V call is TRBV9, the J call TRBJ1-2; D ambiguous. Germline V gene data show CDR1 as SGDLS and CDR2 as YYNGEE. The V and J ends lost 4 bases and 6 bases respectively, with 25 bases between them. The CDR3 extends over 17 amino acids. The CDR3, as DNA: TGTGCCAGCAGCCCCTCCTTCGCTTTAGCGCTGAGGGATGGCTACACCTTC. Translated: CASSPSFALALRDGYTF.

The J gene is TRBJ2-3, the V gene TRBV5-1, with 11 positions matching TRBD2. Trimming took 10 bases from V and 2 from J; bases not matched to a gene: 12. The CDR3 consists of 16 residues. Germline-derived CDR1 and CDR2 are SGHRS and YFSETQ. This CDR3 reads CASRSGTSGHTDTQYF. As DNA, the CDR3 is TGCGCCTCCCGGTCCGGGACTAGCGGTCACACAGATACGCAGTATTTT.

CDR3 in amino acids: CASAGAGTGELFF. DNA of the CDR3: TGTGCTTCTGCGGGGGCGGGCACCGGGGAGCTGTTTTTT. V and J are TRBV30 and TRBJ2-2; weak D call: TRBD2 (7 bases). The CDR3 totals 13 residues. Germline V gene lookup returns CDR1 GTSNPN and CDR2 SVGIG (reference sequence).